This is a list of T cell receptor beta chains from one sample in a study of blood T cells in healthy people across ages. One entry per CDR3 protein results from TCRdb running MiXCR on the 5' RACE reads. The table records 1.4 million or so distinct CDR3 sequences, under 55% of them present only once. Sequenced: blood. The receptors come from a woman aged 18-29 years in good health. Both conserved end residues are part of each CDR3. The D gene is left open where the match is weak. Expanded clones get a size class; other rows say once, few or many, or leave the size out.

clone size	D gene	J gene	V gene	CDR3 DNA	CDR3 protein
.	TRBD1	TRBJ2-7	TRBV6-4	TGTGCCAGCAGATTACAGGGGGCTGTCGACGAGCAGTACTTC	CASRLQGAVDEQYF
few	.	TRBJ2-3	TRBV10-3	TGTGCCAGTGGGGCGGGAACAAGCACAGATACGCAGTATTTT	CASGAGTSTDTQYF
.	TRBD2	TRBJ2-7	TRBV28	TGTGCCAGCAGTTGGCCGGGAGGGGGTTACGAGCAGTACTTC	CASSWPGGGYEQYF
.	.	TRBJ2-7	TRBV20-1	TGCAGTGCTAGAGATCGGCTAGGCAGTTTTATCGAGCAGTACTTC	CSARDRLGSFIEQYF
.	.	TRBJ1-2	TRBV6-6	TGTGCCAGCAGTTCCTCGACAGGACTGAACTATGGCTACACCTTC	CASSSSTGLNYGYTF
.	.	TRBJ2-5	TRBV4-2	TGTGCCAGCAGCCAAGACGTTGAGGGGACCCAGTACTTC	CASSQDVEGTQYF
few	.	TRBJ2-1	TRBV4-1	TGCGCCAGCAGCCAAAACGAAGGGTTTGGATATGAGCAGTTCTTC	CASSQNEGFGYEQFF
.	.	TRBJ1-2	TRBV6-5	TGTGCCAGCAGGCCACGGGGGTCCAGTGGCTATGGCTACACCTTC	CASRPRGSSGYGYTF
.	.	TRBJ2-1	TRBV5-1	TGCGCCAGCAGCTGGTTGGCGTCCAATGAGCAGTTCTTC	CASSWLASNEQFF
.	.	TRBJ1-2	TRBV18	TGTGCCAGCTCGGGGGAAAACTATGGCTACACCTTC	CASSGENYGYTF
.	TRBD2	TRBJ2-5	TRBV27	TGTGCCAGCAGTTTACCGGGGGGAGGGACCCAGTACTTC	CASSLPGGGTQYF
.	TRBD2	TRBJ2-3	TRBV10-2	TGCGCCAGCAACCGGGAGGGGCTTCCTGCGCAGTATTTT	CASNREGLPAQYF
.	TRBD2	TRBJ2-7	TRBV6-5	TGTGCCAGCGGCGCCGGGACTAGCGCATTTTCCTACGAGCAGTACTTC	CASGAGTSAFSYEQYF
.	TRBD1	TRBJ1-2	TRBV7-9	TGTGCCAGCAGCTTCGACGGGACAGGGACTAACTATGGCTACACCTTC	CASSFDGTGTNYGYTF
.	.	TRBJ2-3	TRBV12-3/TRBV12-4	TGTGCCAGCAGTCCACAGAGGATGGAAAACACAGATACGCAGTATTTT	CASSPQRMENTDTQYF
.	.	TRBJ2-7	TRBV20-1	TGCAGTGCCAAAGACTCTAGCTCCTACGAGCAGTACTTC	CSAKDSSSYEQYF
few	.	TRBJ2-3	TRBV12-3/TRBV12-4	TGTGCCAGCAGCCCTTTGTCCAGCGATACGCAGTATTTT	CASSPLSSDTQYF
few	.	TRBJ2-1	TRBV20-1	TGCAGTGCTAGGGGTAGCGTCCACAATGAGCAGTTCTTC	CSARGSVHNEQFF
.	.	TRBJ2-6	TRBV6-2/TRBV6-3	TGTGCCAGCAGTTACGCAGACTCTGGGGCCAACGTCCTGACTTTC	CASSYADSGANVLTF
.	.	TRBJ1-4	TRBV11-2	TGTGCCAGCAGCTTAGTCTTCAGGGGTGAAAAACTGTTTTTT	CASSLVFRGEKLFF
.	.	TRBJ2-7	TRBV20-1	TGCAGTGCCCGCCCGCAAGGCGGACCCTACGAGCAGTACTTC	CSARPQGGPYEQYF
few	.	TRBJ2-3	TRBV7-2	TGTGCCAGCAGCTCTCCGCAGGGCCATCGCACAGATACGCAGTATTTT	CASSSPQGHRTDTQYF
few	.	TRBJ2-5	TRBV5-5	TGTGCCAGCAGCTTGAGCGGGACAACTGAGACCCAGTACTTC	CASSLSGTTETQYF
.	.	TRBJ1-1	TRBV3-1	TGTGCCAGCAGCCACGGTTGGGGTAACACTGAAGCTTTCTTT	CASSHGWGNTEAFF
few	TRBD2	TRBJ2-1	TRBV24-1	TGTGCCACCATCCCTGGGCTAGCGGGGTATGAGCAGTTCTTC	CATIPGLAGYEQFF
.	.	TRBJ1-5	TRBV27	TGTGCCAGCAGTTTGGGACTTTCCCTAGGGCCCCAGCATTTT	CASSLGLSLGPQHF
.	.	TRBJ1-1	TRBV10-3	TGTGCCATCAGTGATATGGGTTACACTGAAGCTTTCTTT	CAISDMGYTEAFF
.	.	TRBJ1-6	TRBV12-3/TRBV12-4	TGTGCCAGCAGGATCTCCTATAATTCACCCCTCCACTTT	CASRISYNSPLHF
.	TRBD1	TRBJ2-5	TRBV24-1	TGTGCCACCAGTGATCCAAGGGACAGCCAAGAGACCCAGTACTTC	CATSDPRDSQETQYF
.	.	TRBJ2-3	TRBV21-1	TGTGCCAGCAGCAATCCCAGGGTTAGCACAGATACGCAGTATTTT	CASSNPRVSTDTQYF
.	.	TRBJ2-3	TRBV5-1	TGCGCCAGCAGCTGGTCGACTAGTACAGATACGCAGTATTTT	CASSWSTSTDTQYF
.	.	TRBJ2-3	TRBV6-6	TGTGCCAGCAGTTACTCGGTGGATACGCAGTATTTT	CASSYSVDTQYF
few	.	TRBJ2-6	TRBV18	TGTGCCAGCTCACCAACAGCCGCTGGGGCCAACGTCCTGACTTTC	CASSPTAAGANVLTF
.	.	TRBJ2-7	TRBV6-2/TRBV6-3	TGTGCCAGCAGTCCGCAGGGGAAGTACGAGCAGTACTTC	CASSPQGKYEQYF
few	.	TRBJ2-5	TRBV7-7	TGTGCTAGCAGCTTAGGACGCCTCATCCAAGAGACCCAGTACTTC	CASSLGRLIQETQYF
.	TRBD1	TRBJ2-1	TRBV11-2	TGTGCCAGCAGCTCCGGACTCGGGGACAGGGGATTAGGTGAGCAGTTCTTC	CASSSGLGDRGLGEQFF
once	.	TRBJ2-5	TRBV7-8	TGTGCCAGCAGCTTAAGGTCACGGGGCTTCCAAGAGACCCAGTACTTC	CASSLRSRGFQETQYF
.	.	TRBJ1-6	TRBV7-2	TGTGCCAGCAGGGATGGAAAATGGGCCGATAATTCACCCCTCCACTTT	CASRDGKWADNSPLHF
.	.	TRBJ2-2	TRBV5-1	TGCGCCAGCAGCTTGGCCGATTCGGTGAACACCGGGGAGCTGTTTTTT	CASSLADSVNTGELFF
.	TRBD1	TRBJ1-1	TRBV20-1	TGCAGTGCGACGGACAGGATCGGGTACACTGAAGCTTTCTTT	CSATDRIGYTEAFF
few	TRBD1	TRBJ1-6	TRBV4-3	TGCGCCAGCAGCCTCACAGGGGGCGACCCCCTCCACTTT	CASSLTGGDPLHF
few	TRBD1	TRBJ2-5	TRBV12-3/TRBV12-4	TGTGCCAGCAGTGACAGGGGGCTTAGTGAGACCCAGTACTTC	CASSDRGLSETQYF
.	TRBD2	TRBJ2-1	TRBV6-5	TGTGCCAGCAGACCTCTTGGACTAGCGGGGCCGTTCTTC	CASRPLGLAGPFF